The subject of this entry is one T cell receptor beta chain. The sample's treatment: roughly 20 received Ad26.COV2.S at low or high dose, single or two shots; about 5 received placebo; per-sample allocation not given. It was on day 63 after the first vaccine or placebo injection that samples were taken. This sample is drawn from a study of Ad26.COV2.S vaccination and SARS-CoV-2 variants. In the study overall: The COV1001 Ad26.COV2.S trial arm included the donor.

The germline CDR1 and CDR2 sequences are SGHTA and FQGTGA. The CDR3 is 15 amino acids. The V gene lost 1 base and the J gene lost 4 bases, with 12 bases spanning the gap. Profiled with immunoSEQ multiplex PCR; TCRdb holds only in-frame clones, not every one. Altogether 500,000 or so clones are present, 85% to 90% being singletons, with the ten largest covering approximately 2.5%. This chain joins TRBV7-3 and TRBJ2-3, with D unresolved. This specimen was peripheral blood, taken in a trial of Ad26.COV2.S vaccine versus placebo. The source of this sequence is a person aged 18-60 years who received the Ad26.COV2.S COVID-19 vaccine or a placebo. The CDR3 protein is CASSLSRTGPDTQYF. The CDR3 coding sequence is TGTGCCAGCAGCTTAAGTAGGACCGGGCCAGATACGCAGTATTTT.